These T cell receptor beta chains were read from a single sample in a study of cytomegalovirus exposure and HLA in healthy donors. Sequenced by immunoSEQ multiplex PCR; TCRdb stores in-frame clones only, minus some. The sample has 150,000 to 200,000 clones, around 77% seen once. Sequences were obtained from PBMCs. The receptors originated from a woman aged 25 to 45 in good health and CMV-seropositive. Each CDR3 is given with its conserved first and last residue. The D gene is left open where the match is weak. For some rows the clone size is stated as once, few or many, or as a class when expanded; others skip it.

clone size	J gene	V gene	D gene	CDR3 protein	CDR3 DNA
NA	TRBJ1-1	TRBV7-9	TRBD1	CASRHRFNRQGDNEAFF	TGTGCCAGCCGCCACCGTTTTAATCGACAGGGGGACAATGAAGCTTTCTTT
NA	TRBJ1-5	TRBV4-1	NA	CASSPSPRDSNQPQHF	TGCGCCAGCAGCCCATCCCCCAGGGATAGCAATCAGCCCCAGCATTTT
NA	TRBJ2-6	TRBV6-5	TRBD1	CASSYYRGSGANVLTF	TGTGCCAGCAGTTACTACAGGGGTTCGGGGGCCAACGTCCTGACTTTC
NA	TRBJ2-2	TRBV27	TRBD2	CASTPHSGKRIGELFF	TGTGCCAGCACCCCCCATAGCGGGAAGCGGATCGGGGAGCTGTTTTTT
NA	TRBJ2-3	TRBV5-4	TRBD2	CASSSLGGGSTDTQYF	TGTGCCAGCAGCTCCCTGGGCGGGGGTAGCACAGATACGCAGTATTTT
NA	TRBJ1-1	TRBV20-1	NA	CSARAPNEAFF	TGCAGTGCTAGGGCCCCGAATGAAGCTTTCTTT
NA	TRBJ1-2	TRBV5-4	TRBD1	CASSSGQGYGYTF	TGTGCCAGCAGCTCGGGACAGGGATATGGCTACACCTTC
NA	TRBJ2-1	TRBV7-8	NA	CASSLPGSSYNEQFF	TGTGCCAGCAGTCTCCCGGGATCCTCCTACAATGAGCAGTTCTTC
NA	TRBJ2-7	TRBV6-6	NA	CASSRRVNEQYF	TGTGCCAGCAGCCGCAGGGTCAACGAGCAGTACTTC
NA	TRBJ1-4	TRBV11-2	TRBD1	CASSFRDRAQGGEKLFF	TGTGCCAGCAGCTTCCGGGACAGGGCACAGGGGGGGGAAAAACTGTTTTTT
NA	TRBJ1-5	TRBV28	TRBD1	CASSPMRDRAGQPQHF	TGTGCCAGCAGCCCTATGCGGGACAGGGCCGGGCAGCCCCAGCATTTT
few	TRBJ1-2	TRBV19	TRBD1	CASSWRGPLTQTF	TGTGCCAGTAGTTGGAGGGGGCCACTTACCCAGACCTTC
NA	TRBJ1-1	TRBV5-4	TRBD1	CASSLYRGGTEAFF	TGTGCCAGCAGCTTGTACAGGGGAGGAACTGAAGCTTTCTTT
NA	TRBJ1-2	TRBV18	TRBD1	CASSLRTGLNYGYTF	TGTGCCAGCTCACTCCGGACAGGCCTCAACTATGGCTACACCTTC
few	TRBJ1-5	TRBV19	TRBD1	CASSPGTGGSQPQHF	TGTGCCAGTAGTCCCGGGACAGGGGGCAGTCAGCCCCAGCATTTT
NA	TRBJ2-2	TRBV30	NA	CAWIKYGELFF	TGTGCCTGGATTAAATACGGGGAGCTGTTTTTT
NA	TRBJ2-3	TRBV7-9	NA	CASSSYYRPDTQYF	TGTGCCAGCAGCTCTTACTACAGGCCAGATACGCAGTATTTT
NA	TRBJ1-2	TRBV27	TRBD1	CASSPGQLYGYTF	TGTGCCAGCAGTCCGGGACAGCTGTATGGCTACACCTTC
NA	TRBJ1-6	TRBV19	NA	CASSIDPGDSPLHF	TGTGCCAGTAGTATAGACCCGGGGGATTCACCCCTCCACTTT
NA	TRBJ2-3	TRBV5-1	NA	CASSRGGVADTQYF	TGCGCCAGCAGCCGCGGCGGGGTCGCAGATACGCAGTATTTT
NA	TRBJ2-1	TRBV4-1	NA	CASSHGGNTYNEQFF	TGCGCCAGCAGCCACGGCGGCAACACCTACAATGAGCAGTTCTTC
few	TRBJ2-7	TRBV7-9	NA	CASSSRTYEQYF	TGTGCCAGCAGCTCACGGACTTACGAGCAGTACTTC
NA	TRBJ2-7	TRBV5-6	TRBD1	CASSVDRGLRQYF	TGTGCCAGCAGCGTGGACAGGGGTTTGAGGCAGTACTTC
few	TRBJ2-7	TRBV14	NA	CASSQGEVIYEQYF	TGTGCCAGCAGCCAAGGGGAGGTAATCTACGAGCAGTACTTC
NA	TRBJ2-3	TRBV5-1	NA	CASSITWGRTDTQYF	TGCGCCAGCAGCATTACATGGGGCCGTACAGATACGCAGTATTTT
NA	TRBJ1-6	TRBV4-1	TRBD1	CASSLLSGTGTTPLHF	TGCGCCAGCAGCCTCCTTTCCGGGACAGGGACTACACCCCTCCACTTT
few	TRBJ1-2	TRBV5-6	NA	CASSLGGIANYGYTF	TGTGCCAGCAGCTTGGGAGGGATAGCTAACTATGGCTACACCTTC
NA	TRBJ1-2	TRBV28	NA	CASNKDSFYGYTF	TGTGCCAGCAATAAGGACAGCTTCTATGGCTACACCTTC
few	TRBJ1-2	TRBV2	NA	CASSEAGLANYGYTF	TGTGCCAGCAGTGAAGCGGGGCTAGCTAACTATGGCTACACCTTC
NA	TRBJ1-2	TRBV4-3	TRBD1	CASSQVRTGVGYTF	TGCGCCAGCAGCCAAGTCAGGACAGGGGTTGGCTACACCTTC
NA	TRBJ1-1	TRBV6-5	NA	CASRLVRTSEAFF	TGTGCCAGCAGACTCGTCCGAACCTCGGAGGCTTTCTTT
once	TRBJ1-2	TRBV21-1	NA	CASRSYRDTNYGYTF	TGTGCCAGCAGGTCTTACCGGGACACGAACTATGGCTACACCTTC
NA	TRBJ2-1	TRBV5-1	TRBD2	CASSLGPRGRAGNEQFF	TGCGCCAGCAGCTTGGGCCCTCGCGGGAGGGCCGGTAATGAGCAGTTCTTC